The next 5 T cell receptor beta chains were all read from a single sample in a study of control samples from healthy donors and cancer patients (TCRdb year 2020). Library creation used the immunoSEQ multiplex PCR assay. Entries here come from immuneACCESS through TCRdb and include only in-frame sequences with V and J called. Some clones fail to appear in such tables; in the studies checked, an unresolved V gene covers under half of the shortfall, and the cause of the remainder is unknown. The sample table lists about 170,000 clones, 85% to 90% of them with a count of one. The ten largest clonotypes hold around 12% of the sample. Source material: blood. These receptors all come from a man under 40 in good health.

The chain uses TRBV4-1 and TRBJ1-5, with TRBD1 matching 9 bases. The germline V gene has CDR1 MGHRA and CDR2 YSYEKL. The CDR3 consists of 16 residues. Trimming at V came to 3 bases and at J to 2 bases, leaving 5 bases not matched to a gene. This chain's CDR3 is CASSQSWTGGNQPQHF. The DNA for the CDR3 is TGCGCCAGCAGCCAGTCCTGGACAGGGGGCAATCAGCCCCAGCATTTT.

The rearrangement uses TRBV30 and TRBJ1-1, with a possible D match to TRBD1 (5 bases). Germline CDR1 GTSNPN, CDR2 SVGIG (reference sequence). V gave up 4 bases and J gave up 2 bases, with 23 bases separating them. This CDR3 region has 17 residues. The CDR3 reads CAWTRPLGGGRNTEAFF. CDR3 coding DNA: TGTGCCTGGACCCGACCCCTCGGGGGGGGGAGAAACACTGAAGCTTTCTTT.

The chain joins TRBV15 to TRBJ1-1, with TRBD1 matching 10 bases. The germline gives CDR1 LNHNV, CDR2 YYDKDF (reference sequence). V shed 3 bases, J shed 7 bases, and the junction held 2 bases outside the gene matches. This CDR3 region has 13 residues. CDR3 nucleotide sequence: TGTGCCACCAGCAGTGGACAGGGGGTTGAAGCTTTCTTT. Amino acid sequence: CATSSGQGVEAFF.

The chain employs TRBV13 and TRBJ2-3; TRBD2 aligns across 9 bases. The length of the CDR3 is 16 residues. In germline, CDR1 is PRHDT, CDR2 FYEKMQ (reference sequence). The V and J ends lost 6 bases and 5 bases, in that order; junction bases with no gene match: 12. The CDR3 is CASSLSGRGMGDTQYF. Written as DNA, the CDR3 is TGTGCCAGCAGTCTTAGCGGGAGAGGTATGGGAGATACGCAGTATTTT.

CDR3 coding DNA: TGTGCCACCAGTGATTTGAACAGTGAGCAGTTCTTC. Translation gives CATSDLNSEQFF. The chain uses TRBV24-1 and TRBJ2-1; D not resolved. The CDR3 extends over 12 amino acids. V dropped 0 bases and J dropped 9 bases, with 5 bases sitting between them. CDR1 is KGHDR and CDR2 is SFDVKD in the germline V gene.